Listed below are T cell receptor beta chains from one sample, sequenced in a study of shared clonotypes between healthy human individuals. The assay was immunoSEQ multiplex PCR, and TCRdb's table has in-frame clones only and misses some. The repertoire holds roughly 590,000 clones, with about 95% as singletons. The specimen sequenced was naive CD8+ T cells sorted from blood. These receptors were collected from a woman aged 30 to 39 in good health. Both conserved end residues are part of each CDR3. A D gene is named only where the DNA matches it firmly. A clone size is listed for some rows: how often the clone was seen (once, few, many), or a class if it is expanded.

>-|-|TRBJ2-5|TRBV7-6|15
CASSLVGGAPETQYF
TGTGCCAGCAGCTTAGTAGGCGGGGCACCAGAGACCCAGTACTTC
>-|once|TRBJ1-1|TRBV5-6|16
CASSLLIHGGEDEAFF
TGTGCCAGCAGCTTGCTTATACACGGCGGTGAGGATGAAGCTTTCTTT
>TRBD1|-|TRBJ1-3|TRBV7-6|18
CASSLGDGDSSGGNTIYF
TGTGCCAGCAGCTTAGGAGACGGGGACAGTTCAGGTGGAAACACCATATATTTT
>-|-|TRBJ1-1|TRBV27|16
CASSLSHYRENTEAFF
TGTGCCAGCAGTTTATCTCACTATCGGGAGAACACTGAAGCTTTCTTT
>-|-|TRBJ1-1|TRBV7-2|13
CASSFRKNTEAFF
TGTGCCAGCAGCTTTAGGAAGAACACTGAAGCTTTCTTT
>-|-|TRBJ1-4|TRBV27|14
CASSLVRGYEKLFF
TGTGCCAGCAGTTTAGTCAGGGGATATGAAAAACTGTTTTTT
>TRBD2|-|TRBJ2-1|TRBV9|15
CASRPAGALNNEQFF
TGTGCCAGCAGACCAGCGGGAGCCCTAAACAATGAGCAGTTCTTC
>-|few|TRBJ2-1|TRBV5-4|13
CASSLGENNEQFF
TGTGCCAGCAGCTTAGGAGAAAACAATGAGCAGTTCTTC
>-|-|TRBJ1-1|TRBV21-1|14
CASSTKQGCTEAFF
TGTGCCAGCAGCACCAAACAGGGTTGTACTGAAGCTTTCTTT
>TRBD2|-|TRBJ2-1|TRBV19|18
CASSIVRGGLAIDNEQFF
TGTGCCAGTAGTATAGTGCGGGGGGGACTAGCGATAGACAATGAGCAGTTCTTC
>-|-|TRBJ2-1|TRBV27|13
CASSLVRPDEQFF
TGTGCCAGCAGTCTCGTACGACCCGATGAGCAGTTCTTC
>-|-|TRBJ2-1|TRBV29-1|13
CSVEGGPSNEQFF
TGCAGCGTTGAAGGAGGCCCTAGCAATGAGCAGTTCTTC
>-|-|TRBJ2-1|TRBV7-9|17
CASSLSLLEAESGEQFF
TGTGCCAGCAGCTTATCGCTACTAGAGGCCGAATCGGGTGAGCAGTTCTTC
>TRBD1|-|TRBJ2-7|TRBV30|15
CAWSPGTGAFHEQYF
TGTGCCTGGAGTCCCGGGACAGGGGCTTTCCACGAGCAGTACTTC
>TRBD1|-|TRBJ1-5|TRBV12-5|17
CASGLPRTGLGNQPQHF
TGTGCTAGTGGTTTGCCTAGGACAGGCTTGGGCAATCAGCCCCAGCATTTT
>-|-|TRBJ2-5|TRBV27|16
CASSPRPGRRGETQYF
TGTGCCAGCAGTCCCCGACCCGGACGGCGGGGAGAGACCCAGTACTTC
>-|-|TRBJ1-2|TRBV6-4|15
CASSESEDPTYGYTF
TGTGCCAGCAGTGAAAGCGAGGATCCTACTTATGGCTACACCTTC
>-|-|TRBJ1-1|TRBV30|13
CAWSNGHNTEAFF
TGTGCCTGGAGTAACGGACATAACACTGAAGCTTTCTTT
>-|-|TRBJ2-7|TRBV5-6|14
CASSLWAKPYEQYF
TGTGCCAGCAGCTTGTGGGCCAAACCCTACGAGCAGTACTTC
>-|-|TRBJ2-7|TRBV6-1|13
CASVPQGLYEQYF
TGTGCCAGCGTTCCACAGGGATTATACGAGCAGTACTTC
>TRBD1|-|TRBJ2-1|TRBV27|14
CASSYRGEYNEQFF
TGTGCCAGCAGTTACAGGGGCGAATACAATGAGCAGTTCTTC
>-|few|TRBJ1-2|TRBV28|14
CASRAFERAYGYTF
TGTGCCAGCAGGGCCTTCGAGCGGGCCTATGGCTACACCTTC
>TRBD2|-|TRBJ2-1|TRBV5-1|13
CASRTSRVNEQFF
TGCGCCAGCAGGACTAGCCGTGTCAATGAGCAGTTCTTC
>TRBD1|-|TRBJ1-4|TRBV6-4|15
CARPGQGATNEKLFF
TGTGCCAGGCCGGGACAGGGGGCGACTAATGAAAAACTGTTTTTT
>-|-|TRBJ1-3|TRBV27|14
CASSPQGSGNTIYF
TGTGCCAGCAGTCCCCAGGGATCTGGAAACACCATATATTTT
>TRBD2|-|TRBJ2-1|TRBV27|16
CASSLGGGSSYNEQFF
TGTGCCAGCAGTCTCGGTGGCGGGAGCTCCTACAATGAGCAGTTCTTC
>-|-|TRBJ2-7|TRBV9|16
CASSATISISAYEQYF
TGTGCCAGCAGCGCGACAATATCGATTTCAGCCTACGAGCAGTACTTC